This T cell receptor beta chain is from a study of shared clonotypes between healthy human individuals (dated by TCRdb to 2018 to 2020). General notes on the study: The cohort comprised two women and a few men aged 18 to 49 years. For each donor, three plates each were used for CD4 naive and CD4 memory, two plates were used for CD8 naive, and one plate was used for CD8 memory. Different laboratories and diverse techniques were used to prepare libraries and sequence TCR repertoires, to increase sequencing depth and limit assay-specific biases. Blood TCR repertoires of a handful of healthy adults were deeply sequenced to estimate repertoire size and the extent of clonotype sharing between individuals. Between about 0.94 and 8.9 billion PBMCs per donor were obtained by leukapheresis. Results and caveats for the whole study, not just this receptor: The genetic and exposure-history diversity represented was limited by the small number of donors. Compared with non-shared clonotypes, the clonotypes found in all four sorted-subset donors had higher generation probabilities. About 4.5% of naive CD4, roughly 3.5% of naive CD8, 2.3% of memory CD4, and 0.4% of memory CD8 clonotypes were shared across a few donors. Sampling was restricted to blood, and TCR repertoires in tissues likely differ from the TCR repertoires found in blood. Rarefaction of sorted-subset datasets indicated incomplete sequencing despite the large sequencing depth. Pairwise subsampling led to the expectation that sequencing depth would affect the degree of clonotype sharing among donors. Naive subsets generally had larger estimated clonotype richness than memory subsets.

Using the deep immunoSEQ assay, TCR CDR3 regions were amplified from genomic DNA by multiplex PCR. For each cell subset, the extracted genomic DNA was distributed evenly across all wells of several immunoSEQ 96-well plates, and each plate served as one replicate. For sorted subsets, around 0.2 ug genomic DNA, equal to 30,000 or so T cell genomes, was loaded into each replicate PCR. Purified libraries were measured with a Qubit 3.0 fluorometer, size-checked on a Bioanalyzer 2100, and measured again with the KAPA Library Quantification kit. Every immunoSEQ 96-well plate was sequenced on a dedicated single-read 150-cycle Illumina NextSeq 550 flow cell. On the authors' methods: The immunoSEQ output contained only junctional sequences without quality scores, so filtering could not match that applied to full-length reads. To assign V/J genes and CDR3, sequences were annotated using PyIR, a Python wrapper for IgBLAST v1.9, with IMGT germline references. Reads were removed for weak V/J assignments (E-value above 1e-6), missing CDR3, stop codons, out-of-frame junctions, or ambiguous translated residues. A V3J clonotype was defined by an identical inferred V gene, J gene, and CDR3 amino acid sequence. Percentage overlap between repertoires was computed as shared unique clonotypes divided by the size of the smaller repertoire. Richness of each repertoire was evaluated using RTK rarefaction, the Chao1 estimator, and Recon v2.1 estimates of unobserved clonotypes. Generation probabilities for all TCRbeta clonotypes obtained by the gDNA method from a handful of donors were computed using OLGA. Held by TCRdb, this immuneACCESS table contains in-frame sequences only and omits some clones. Under half of the omission traces to an unresolved V gene where checked; the cause of the rest is unknown. V and J calls and clone size are given by that table; D and trimming were obtained from the DNA. This sample gives 1.6 million or so clones in total; approximately 98.5% of them show up just once. Of the sample, under 0.45% falls within the top ten clones.

On this clone itself: The antigen it recognizes is unknown. There are no base qualities to consult, and no much larger clone falls within one base.

The donors were healthy, HIV-negative adults who had no recently reported acute infections or vaccinations. Every donor was a Caucasian adult living in Nashville, Tennessee, USA. CD4+ T cells were enriched by magnetic negative selection, after which naive cells were positively selected on CD45RA and the negative fraction was taken as the memory subset. Blood was obtained by leukapheresis, after which PBMCs were separated by Ficoll-Histopaque density gradient centrifugation and cryopreserved in liquid nitrogen vapor phase. Analytical flow cytometry was used to check the purity and quantity of each magnetically sorted T cell population. Genomic DNA was isolated from every sorted fraction and measured by UV absorbance on a Nanodrop 2000c. Reading the germline V gene (reference sequence) gives CDR1 SGHKS and CDR2 YYEKEE. Trimming removed 0 bases from V and 5 bases from J; the gene matches leave 2 bases unexplained. The CDR3 has 13 amino acids, counting the end cysteine and phenylalanine. Only CDR3 DNA remains: 39 bases, in frame from the first base.

The sequence was collected from a man aged 25 to 40 in good health. Sequencing was performed on naive CD4+ T cells sorted from blood. The cell subset or site label for this specimen denotes: CD45RA+ positively selected. Here the chain combines TRBV5-5 and TRBJ2-7; the junction holds 7 bases that match TRBD1. DNA sequence: TGTGCCAGCAGCTTGGCTGACAGGGACGAGCAGTACTTC. The resulting protein is CASSLADRDEQYF.